One T cell receptor (beta chain) is described in this entry. Germline V gene sequence: CDR1 SGDLS, CDR2 YYNGEE. Trimming cost V 0 bases and J 2 bases; bases outside gene matches: 7. The CDR3 spans 16 residues. The entry originates in a study of blood T cell repertoires in COVID-19. Data came from immunoSEQ multiplex PCR; TCRdb stores just in-frame clones and leaves some out. The sample lists 300,000 or so clones, approximately 90% occurring once. The rearrangement uses TRBV9 and TRBJ1-1; 7 positions agree with TRBD1. The clonotype was recovered from a woman aged 40 to 50 with acute or convalescent COVID-19. The sample was peripheral blood. The CDR3 here is CASSVGTGGGNTEAFF. The CDR3 DNA reads TGTGCCAGCAGCGTAGGGACAGGTGGGGGCAACACTGAAGCTTTCTTT.